The clone carrying this TCR beta chain came up a few times. These data come from a study of CD8+CD57+ T cells in acquired aplastic anemia. At the level of the study: The average for DNA from sorted CD4+ and CD8+ cells was around 3.4 ug.

Patients included in sequencing had previously demonstrated CD8+CD57+ cell expansion by flow cytometry. Genomic DNA, the template, was used for profiling of the TCR beta VDJ and CDR3. TCRdb reanalysed the reads using MiXCR and keeps one entry per CDR3 protein. This sample yields 95,000 to 150,000 distinct CDR3 sequences, of which 50% to 70% are seen a single time; roughly 30% belongs to the top ten. The sample taken for sequencing was sorted CD4+, CD8+, or CD8+CD57+ T cells (not recorded which) from PBMCs. This receptor was identified in a human donor with aplastic anemia.

CDR3 in DNA: TGTGCCAGCAGTGGAACACAGGGACAAGTCCTCCACTTT. It yields the protein CASSGTQGQVLHF. The J gene is TRBJ1-6, the V gene TRBV25-1, with TRBD1 as a possible D gene (6 bases). The V gene lost 4 bases and the J gene lost 15 bases, with 16 bases spanning the gap. The CDR3 has 13 residues. The germline gives CDR1 MGHDK, CDR2 SYGVNS.